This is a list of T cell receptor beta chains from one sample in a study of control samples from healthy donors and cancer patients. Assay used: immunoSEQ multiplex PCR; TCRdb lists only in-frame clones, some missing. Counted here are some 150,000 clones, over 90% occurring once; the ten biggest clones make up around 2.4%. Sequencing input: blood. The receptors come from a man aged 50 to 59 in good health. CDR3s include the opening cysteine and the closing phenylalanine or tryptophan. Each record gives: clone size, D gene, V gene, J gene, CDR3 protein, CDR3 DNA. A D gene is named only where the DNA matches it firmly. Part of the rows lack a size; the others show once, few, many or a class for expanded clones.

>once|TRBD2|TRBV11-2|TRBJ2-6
CASSSLLAGGPGANVLTF
TGTGCCAGCAGCTCGTTACTAGCGGGAGGGCCTGGGGCCAACGTCCTGACTTTC
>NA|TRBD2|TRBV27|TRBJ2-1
CASSWGLAGGEDEQFF
TGTGCCAGCAGTTGGGGACTAGCGGGAGGGGAGGATGAGCAGTTCTTC
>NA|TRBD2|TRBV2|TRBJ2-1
CASGSSGIEQFF
TGTGCCAGCGGCTCGAGCGGGATTGAGCAGTTCTTC
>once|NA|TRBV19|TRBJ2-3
CASSPDALSTDTQYF
TGTGCCAGTAGCCCGGACGCCCTTAGCACAGATACGCAGTATTTT
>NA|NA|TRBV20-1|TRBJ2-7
CSAPRSYEQYF
TGCAGTGCGCCCCGTAGCTACGAGCAGTACTTC
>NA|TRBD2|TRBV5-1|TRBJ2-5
CASSPGLVKETQYF
TGCGCCAGCAGCCCCGGACTAGTAAAAGAGACCCAGTACTTC
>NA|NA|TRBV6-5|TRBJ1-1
CASTFPPGGDTEAFF
TGTGCCAGCACTTTCCCCCCCGGGGGCGACACTGAAGCTTTCTTT
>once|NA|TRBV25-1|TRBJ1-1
CASIFGTEAFF
TGTGCCAGCATTTTTGGCACTGAAGCTTTCTTT
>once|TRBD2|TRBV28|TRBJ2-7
CASSPTSGVLYEQYF
TGTGCCAGCAGTCCTACTAGCGGGGTTTTATACGAGCAGTACTTC
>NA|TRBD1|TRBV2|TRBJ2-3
CASRGGVGTDTQYF
TGTGCCAGCAGAGGGGGCGTGGGCACAGATACGCAGTATTTT
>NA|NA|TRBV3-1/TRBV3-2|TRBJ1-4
CASSPGRPTNEKLFF
TGTGCCAGCAGCCCCGGACGGCCAACTAATGAAAAACTGTTTTTT
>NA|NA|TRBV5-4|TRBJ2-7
CASSLRQGGWGYEQYF
TGTGCCAGCAGCTTGCGTCAGGGCGGGTGGGGCTACGAGCAGTACTTC
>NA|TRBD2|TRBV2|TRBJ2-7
CASRWTSGNYEQYF
TGTGCCAGCAGATGGACTAGCGGCAACTACGAGCAGTACTTC
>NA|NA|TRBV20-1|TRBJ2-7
CSARVNGQQYF
TGCAGTGCTAGAGTGAATGGACAGCAGTACTTC
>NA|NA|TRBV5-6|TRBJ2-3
CASSLESTKASTDTQYF
TGTGCCAGCAGCTTGGAGTCTACAAAAGCTAGCACAGATACGCAGTATTTT
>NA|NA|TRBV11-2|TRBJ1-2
CASSLDRNSYGYTF
TGTGCCAGCAGCCTTGACAGAAACTCCTATGGCTACACCTTC
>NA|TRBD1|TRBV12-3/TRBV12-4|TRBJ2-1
CASRGPGQREQFF
TGTGCCAGCAGAGGACCGGGACAGCGGGAGCAGTTCTTC
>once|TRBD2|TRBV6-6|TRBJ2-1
CASSLPGTSGRGGEQFF
TGTGCCAGCAGTCTACCCGGGACTAGCGGGAGAGGGGGTGAGCAGTTCTTC
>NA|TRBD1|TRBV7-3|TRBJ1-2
CASSPGTEYGYTF
TGTGCCAGCAGCCCCGGGACAGAGTATGGCTACACCTTC
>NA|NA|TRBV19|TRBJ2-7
CASSIAGGQTYEQYF
TGTGCCAGTAGTATAGCGGGAGGACAGACCTACGAGCAGTACTTC
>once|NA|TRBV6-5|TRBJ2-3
CASSSTGGTDTQYF
TGTGCCAGCAGTTCGACGGGTGGCACAGATACGCAGTATTTT
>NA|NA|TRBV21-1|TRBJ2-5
CASSKNREGRLETQYF
TGTGCCAGCAGCAAAAACCGGGAGGGCCGTTTAGAGACCCAGTACTTC
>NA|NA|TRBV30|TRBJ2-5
CAWSDGIRSVETQYF
TGTGCCTGGAGCGATGGGATCCGCTCGGTTGAGACCCAGTACTTC
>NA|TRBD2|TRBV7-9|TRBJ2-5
CASSPGIPGLVYQETQYF
TGTGCCAGCAGCCCAGGCATTCCGGGACTAGTGTACCAAGAGACCCAGTACTTC
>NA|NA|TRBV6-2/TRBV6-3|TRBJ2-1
CASSYYSYNEQFF
TGTGCCAGCAGTTACTACTCCTACAATGAGCAGTTCTTC
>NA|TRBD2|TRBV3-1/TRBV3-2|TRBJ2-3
CASSQRMWLAGLTDTQYF
TGTGCCAGCAGCCAAAGGATGTGGCTAGCGGGGCTCACAGATACGCAGTATTTT
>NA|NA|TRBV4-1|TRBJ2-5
CASSQKAQETQYF
TGCGCCAGCAGCCAGAAGGCCCAAGAGACCCAGTACTTC
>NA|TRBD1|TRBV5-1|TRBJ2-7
CASSPGQTTYEQYF
TGCGCCAGCAGCCCGGGACAGACTACCTACGAGCAGTACTTC
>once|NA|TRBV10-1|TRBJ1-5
CASSAGLNQPQHF
TGCGCCAGCAGTGCGGGACTAAATCAGCCCCAGCATTTT
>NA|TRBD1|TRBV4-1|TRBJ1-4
CASSAQGAPGAKLFF
TGCGCCAGCAGCGCACAGGGGGCGCCTGGGGCAAAACTGTTTTTT
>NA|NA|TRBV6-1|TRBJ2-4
CASSEEKGTAQYF
TGTGCCAGCAGTGAAGAAAAGGGTACCGCTCAGTACTTC
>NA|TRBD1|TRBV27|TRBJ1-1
CASCDRGPRDEAFF
TGTGCCAGCTGTGACAGGGGACCTAGGGATGAAGCTTTCTTT
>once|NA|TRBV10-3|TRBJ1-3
CATRDNSGNTIYF
TGTGCCACGCGGGACAACTCTGGAAACACCATATATTTT
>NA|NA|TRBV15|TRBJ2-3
CATSRERAGSTDTQYF
TGTGCCACCAGCAGAGAAAGGGCAGGGAGCACAGATACGCAGTATTTT
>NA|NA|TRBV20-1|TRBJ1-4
CSASWQLGEKLFF
TGCAGTGCTAGTTGGCAGCTAGGTGAAAAACTGTTTTTT
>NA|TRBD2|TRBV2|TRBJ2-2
CASSGTSRGTGELFF
TGTGCCAGCAGTGGGACTAGCAGAGGAACCGGGGAGCTGTTTTTT
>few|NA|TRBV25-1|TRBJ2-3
CASSATSPDTQYF
TGTGCCAGCAGTGCCACTAGTCCAGATACGCAGTATTTT
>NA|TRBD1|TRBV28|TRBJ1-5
CASSQTGTGVRQPQHF
TGTGCCAGCAGCCAAACCGGGACAGGGGTGCGTCAGCCCCAGCATTTT
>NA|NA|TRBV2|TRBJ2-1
CASSDRDTTYNEQFF
TGTGCCAGCAGTGATCGGGACACAACCTACAATGAGCAGTTCTTC
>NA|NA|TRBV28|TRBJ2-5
CASSTGTPPETQYF
TGTGCCAGCAGTACCGGGACACCGCCTGAGACCCAGTACTTC
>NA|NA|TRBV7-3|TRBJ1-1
CASSLASGNTEAFF
TGTGCCAGCAGCTTAGCGTCCGGGAACACTGAAGCTTTCTTT